The 2 T cell receptor beta chains below were found in one sample sequenced in a study of T cells in Graves' hyperthyroidism and ophthalmopathy. The source material, RNA transcripts, was used to amplify TCR beta CDR3 regions. HTBI primers were the set used in a first-round RT-PCR of the TCR CDR3. TCRdb ran MiXCR on the multiplex PCR reads and lists one entry per CDR3 protein. The sample has about 350,000 distinct CDR3 sequences, roughly 13% seen once. Sequencing input: blood. The receptors originated from a woman aged 40 to 50 with Graves' ophthalmopathy.

This clonotype was detected ten times or more. V is TRBV28 and J is TRBJ1-5; 7 bases match TRBD1. V lost 2 bases, J lost 2 bases, and 24 bases stayed unmatched. The germline V gene has CDR1 MDHEN and CDR2 SYDVKM. This CDR3 is 22 amino acids long. The CDR3 reads CASSLTPRGTVVPYWGNQPQHF. DNA for the CDR3: TGTGCCAGCAGTTTAACGCCCCGGGGGACAGTCGTACCTTATTGGGGCAATCAGCCCCAGCATTTT.

This clonotype was detected only a few times. J is TRBJ2-1 and V is TRBV30, with D perhaps TRBD1 or TRBD2 (6 bases each). Germline V lookup: CDR1 GTSNPN, CDR2 SVGIG (reference sequence). The V gene lost 4 bases and the J gene lost 11 bases, with 18 bases spanning the gap. The CDR3 runs to 13 residues. CDR3 coding DNA: TGTGCCTGGACCGGGGGCGACAGGCCCCAGCAGTTCTTC. This translates into CAWTGGDRPQQFF.